This TCR beta chain was profiled in a study of T cells after yellow fever vaccination. Whole-study findings and limits: Overlap between CD4 and CD8 compartments was detected for a small share of clonotypes. At less than 97% for CD4 and approximately 89% for CD8, most primary-vaccination clones showed up again after the booster. The presence of abundant clonotypes contaminating from the bulk population was possible in FACS-sorted repertoires.

UMIs were added to TCR cDNA along with a universal primer site when it was made by 5'RACE template switching. MiXCR, applied by TCRdb to the 5' RACE reads, yields one record per CDR3 protein. This sample yields 200,000 to 300,000 distinct CDR3 sequences, of which more than 6.5% are seen a single time; more than 0.85% belongs to the top ten. The V gene end was trimmed by 6 bases and the J gene end by 6 bases; junction bases not matched to a gene: 1. CDR1 is DFQATT and CDR2 is SNEGSKA in the germline V gene (reference sequence). The CDR3 consists of 13 residues. This clonotype occurred many times. Its antigen is currently unknown.

Here the sequenced sample was CD4+ T cells sorted from PBMCs, taken on the day of the yellow fever booster vaccination. The chain has TRBV20-1 and TRBJ1-6; 11 bases are a match to TRBD1. This receptor was obtained from a man in his thirties or forties who received the YFV17D yellow fever vaccine. The CDR3 DNA reads as TGCAGTGCCGGGACAGGGGGTAATTCACCCCTCCACTTT. This encodes CSAGTGGNSPLHF.